The 10 T cell receptor beta chains in this list originate from one sample, sequenced in a study of blood T cells in healthy people across ages. Alongside a J-beta primer mix, a sample-barcoded 5' primer served in a second PCR lasting roughly 6 to 11 cycles. TCRdb recomputed calls from the 5' RACE reads with MiXCR, one row per CDR3 protein. Of about 780,000 distinct CDR3 sequences in the sample, more than 35% were seen once. Sequenced input: blood. Every receptor here comes from an older man in good health.

In the case of this clonotype: Being one base from a much bigger clone, this may be a read error. The chain is built from TRBV7-2 and TRBJ2-1; D unresolved. The V gene lost 5 bases and the J gene lost 6 bases, with 14 bases spanning the gap. The CDR3 length is 14 residues. Per the germline V gene, CDR1 is SGHTA and CDR2 is FQGNSA. The CDR3 sequence is CASSVRLSGNEQFF. CDR3 sequence (DNA): TGTGCCAGCAGCGTAAGACTCTCCGGCAATGAGCAGTTCTTC.

This clonotype was picked up a small number of times. This chain connects TRBV24-1 to TRBJ2-7; 11 bases are shared with TRBD1. V lost 9 bases and J lost 5; bases outside the gene matches: 8. Germline V gene lookup returns CDR1 KGHDR and CDR2 SFDVKD. CDR3 size: 14 residues. CDR3 sequence (DNA): TGTGCCACCGCGGACAGGGGGCTTAAGGACGAGCAGTACTTC. Protein: CATADRGLKDEQYF.

This clonotype was seen many times. This chain joins TRBV27 and TRBJ2-7; D remains ambiguous. Trimming removed 4 bases from V and 1 base from J, with 14 bases in between. The germline gives CDR1 MNHEY, CDR2 SMNVEV (reference sequence). CDR3 size: 15 residues. The CDR3 spells CASSYQPNPSYEQYF. As DNA, the CDR3 is TGTGCCAGCAGTTATCAGCCGAACCCATCCTACGAGCAGTACTTC.

This sequence joins TRBV3-1 and TRBJ2-3, with D perhaps TRBD2 (6 bases). Trimming cost V 0 bases and J 4 bases, with 11 bases left between them. CDR1 is LGHDT and CDR2 is YNNKEL in the germline V gene (reference sequence). CDR3 size: 15 residues. CDR3 DNA sequence: TGTGCCAGCAGCCAAGATGCGACGGGAGCAGATACGCAGTATTTT. It translates to CASSQDATGADTQYF.

The J gene is TRBJ1-2, the V gene TRBV7-2, with no clear D. The CDR3 extends over 13 amino acids. Germline loops: CDR1 SGHTA, CDR2 FQGNSA. V was pared by 6 bases and J by 6 bases, with 14 bases between. For the CDR3, the DNA is TGTGCCAGCAGGACCCCCGGAGGAGATGGCTACACCTTC. Translated, it gives CASRTPGGDGYTF.

The CDR3 region is CSAHGPSVPYEQYF. CDR3 nucleotide sequence: TGCAGTGCCCACGGGCCTAGCGTCCCCTACGAGCAGTACTTC. This chain connects TRBV20-1 to TRBJ2-7, with D maybe TRBD2 (6 bases). Trimming left V 6 bases short and J 2 bases short, with 17 bases between. Germline CDR1 DFQATT, CDR2 SNEGSKA (reference sequence). The length of the CDR3 is 14 residues.

This clonotype turned up a few times. The junction differs from germline at one of its ends, possibly a read error. The V gene is TRBV18, the J gene TRBJ2-3, with a possible D match to TRBD1 (6 bases). The CDR3 contains 13 residues. The germline CDR1 and CDR2 sequences are KGHSH and LQKENI. CDR3 bases: TGCGCCAGCAGCTCGACACAGGGAGATACGCAGTATTTT. Its protein product is CASSSTQGDTQYF.

This sequence joins TRBV25-1 and TRBJ1-2; D is possibly TRBD1 (5 bases). Germline loops: CDR1 MGHDK, CDR2 SYGVNS. V gave up 4 bases and J gave up 2 bases, with 11 bases separating them. This CDR3 is built from 14 residues. DNA of the CDR3: TGTGCCAGCAGTGCCTCGGGGGGAAACTATGGCTACACCTTC. Its translation is CASSASGGNYGYTF.

The sample holds a few counts of this clonotype. CDR3 in amino acids: CAIEDTGELFF. The CDR3 DNA sequence: TGTGCCATCGAGGACACCGGGGAGCTGTTTTTT. The gene calls are TRBV28 and TRBJ2-2; D is unresolved. Germline CDR1 reads MDHEN; CDR2 reads SYDVKM. Trimming removed 10 bases at V and 3 bases at J, with 6 bases between. The CDR3 totals 11 residues.

This clonotype was seen a few times. The chain carries TRBV9 and TRBJ2-7; no clear D gene. The germline V gene has CDR1 SGDLS and CDR2 YYNGEE. Trimming cost V 0 bases and J 3 bases, with 16 bases left between them. The CDR3 is 16 residues long. CDR3 residues: CASSVATRADLYEQYF. Here the CDR3 DNA reads TGTGCCAGCAGCGTAGCTACCCGGGCGGACCTCTACGAGCAGTACTTC.